Detailed here is one T cell receptor (beta chain). Antigen specificity is unknown. The V end was cut by 1 base, the J end by 3 bases, with 13 bases between. Germline V gene data show CDR1 as SGHTA and CDR2 as FQGNSA. The CDR3 runs to 15 residues. The data were taken from a study of T-cell memory formation after mild COVID-19. Study-level information: Largely donor-specific TCR clusters were found.

TCRdb itself ran the 5' RACE reads through MiXCR, one entry per CDR3 protein. The data contain some 600,000 distinct CDR3 sequences, 15% to 20% of them singletons. Broader study findings: Of the contracting clones, CD4+ ones lay mainly in CM and EM, and CD8+ ones in EMRA. Memory cells collected pre-infection included some clones that later responded, suggesting cross-reactive memory joined. Day 15 to 85 contracting clones showed balanced CD4/CD8; day 15 to 37 expanders favored CD4+.

The sequenced sample was PBMCs or a T cell subset sorted from them (not recorded which). The chain has TRBV7-2 and TRBJ2-7; perhaps D is TRBD1 or TRBD2 (7 bases each). The source is an adult woman who had mild COVID-19 (a few samples of this study predate the infection). Cell type and time point are not known. CDR3 region: CASSLGGGQNYEQYF. The DNA of the CDR3 is TGTGCCAGCAGCTTAGGGGGGGGACAGAACTACGAGCAGTACTTC.